Each of the 5 T cell receptor beta chains below was sequenced from the same sample in a study of T-cell memory formation after mild COVID-19. Using its own MiXCR run on the 5' RACE reads, TCRdb lists one record per CDR3 protein. Among hundreds of thousands of distinct CDR3 sequences, 18% were seen once, and the ten largest hold more than 10%. Sequenced: PBMCs or a T cell subset sorted from them (not recorded which). The receptor set was obtained from an adult woman who had mild COVID-19 (a few samples of this study predate the infection). Cell type and time point are not known.

This chain joins TRBV12-3 or TRBV12-4 and TRBJ2-5; TRBD2 matches at 7 bases. The length of the CDR3 is 17 residues. Trimming cost V 5 bases and J 5 bases; bases outside gene matches: 17. For the CDR3, the DNA is TGTGCCAGCAGTCCGAGTGTAGGGGAGGGGCGGGATGAGACCCAGTACTTC. It encodes CASSPSVGEGRDETQYF.

CDR3 nucleotides: TGTGCCAGCAGTTTTGCAGGGATCACTGAAGCTTTCTTT. Translated: CASSFAGITEAFF. This chain connects TRBV12-3 or TRBV12-4 to TRBJ1-1, with D possibly TRBD1 on 5 matching bases. V was cut by 3 bases and J by 4 bases, with 9 bases left in between. The CDR3 has 13 amino acids.

The chain carries TRBV27 and TRBJ2-7, with a weak D call TRBD2 (5 bases). The CDR3 loop spans 18 amino acids. V was pared by 8 bases and J by 0 bases, with 26 bases between. The V gene's germline CDR1 is MNHEY and CDR2 SMNVEV (reference sequence). For the CDR3, the DNA is TGTGCCAGCGGGGAGCTCCCCTTATCGGCGAGATTCTCCTACGAGCAGTACTTC. It specifies CASGELPLSARFSYEQYF.

This clonotype was seen only a few times. V usage is TRBV24-1 and J usage is TRBJ2-1; TRBD2 matches 14 bases. CDR3 length: 16 residues. Trimming cost V 4 bases and J 9 bases; bases outside gene matches: 7. Germline V gene data show CDR1 as KGHDR and CDR2 as SFDVKD. CDR3 residues: CATSDPTSGGAAEQFF. In DNA, the CDR3 is TGTGCCACCAGTGACCCGACTAGCGGGGGGGCTGCTGAGCAGTTCTTC.

The chain recombines TRBV5-1 with TRBJ2-5, with TRBD2 identical over 10 bases. The CDR3 has 16 amino acids. V shed 2 bases, J shed 1 base, and the junction held 5 bases outside the gene matches. The V gene's germline CDR1 is SGHRS and CDR2 YFSETQ. The CDR3 bases are TGCGCCAGCAGCTTCGCGCTAGCGGGGGTCCAAGAGACCCAGTACTTC. Translating it yields CASSFALAGVQETQYF.